These 16 T cell receptor beta chains came from one sample sequenced in a study of T-cell reconstitution after alpha-beta-depleted transplantation in children. Researchers prepared the TCRbeta library using unique molecular identifiers, the study reports. TCRdb called the PCR reads again in MiXCR, with one record for every CDR3 protein. The table has about 200,000 distinct CDR3 sequences, over 15% seen once. This specimen consisted of PBMCs, mostly from graft donor cells, obtained 360 days after TCRalphabeta/CD19-depleted stem cell transplant. All receptors derive from a male patient between 2 and 10 years old who had a stem cell transplant for acute lymphoblastic leukemia, so the T cells may come from the graft donor.

At least ten counts were recorded for this clonotype. The V gene is TRBV29-1, the J gene TRBJ1-1; 9 positions agree with TRBD1. CDR3 length: 15 residues. The junction had 5 bases not matched to a gene; V was cut back by 0 bases and J by 3 bases. The germline V gene encodes CDR1 SQVTM and CDR2 ANQGSEA. DNA of the CDR3: TGCAGCGTTGAAGATCCCTGGACAGGGGACACTGAAGCTTTCTTT. This codes for CSVEDPWTGDTEAFF.

This clonotype has just a few counts. DNA of the CDR3: TGTGCCAGCAGTTACACTGACAGGGGTCATGAGCAGTTCTTC. It translates to CASSYTDRGHEQFF. V and J are TRBV6-5 and TRBJ2-1; 8 positions match TRBD1. After removal of 2 bases from V and 8 bases from J, the junction contained 5 bases not matched to a gene. Germline values: CDR1 MNHEY, CDR2 SVGAGI. CDR3 length: 14 residues.

The J gene is TRBJ2-5, the V gene TRBV28; TRBD2 might be the D (7 bases). There are 14 residues in the CDR3. V was pared by 8 bases and J by 7 bases, with 20 bases between. Germline V lookup: CDR1 MDHEN, CDR2 SYDVKM. In DNA, the CDR3 is TGTGCCAGCTGGGGGGGCCAACGCGAAGGGACCCAGTACTTC. Protein: CASWGGQREGTQYF.

In this sample, this clonotype turned up many times. The rearrangement links TRBV11-2 to TRBJ1-1, with D uncertain. There are 13 residues in the CDR3. V lost 4 bases and J 0 bases, leaving 6 bases between the germline ends. Germline CDR1 reads SGHAT; CDR2 reads FQNNGV. CDR3 protein: CASSSNMNTEAFF. CDR3 DNA sequence: TGTGCCAGCAGCTCTAACATGAACACTGAAGCTTTCTTT.

This clonotype was seen many times. The chain has TRBV5-4 and TRBJ2-1; tentative D call: TRBD1 (6 bases). Trimming removed 4 bases from V and 7 bases from J, with 18 bases in between. This CDR3 spans 15 amino acids. Per the germline V gene, CDR1 is SGHNT and CDR2 is YYREEE (reference sequence). The CDR3 nucleotides read TGTGCCAGCAGCAATCGACAGGATGGGATGAATGAGCAGTTCTTC. Amino acid sequence: CASSNRQDGMNEQFF.

This clonotype was seen many times. The chain couples TRBV27 to TRBJ2-1, with TRBD1 matching 9 bases. The CDR3 covers 14 residues. Germline CDR1 reads MNHEY; CDR2 reads SMNVEV (reference sequence). The junction had 5 bases not matched to a gene; V was cut back by 2 bases and J by 9 bases. Here the CDR3 DNA reads TGTGCCAGCAGTTTAAACAGGGGGCATGGTGAGCAGTTCTTC. This codes for CASSLNRGHGEQFF.

The chain recombines TRBV5-1 with TRBJ1-1, with D perhaps matching TRBD1 (5 bases). Trimming shortened V by 5 bases and J by 4 bases, and 18 bases separated the two germline ends. In germline, CDR1 is SGHRS, CDR2 YFSETQ. The CDR3 runs to 15 residues. CDR3 residues: CASRFRAEGTTEAFF. In nucleotides, the CDR3 is TGCGCCAGCAGGTTCAGGGCCGAGGGGACCACTGAAGCTTTCTTT.

This clonotype has a handful of counts. V is TRBV5-1 and J is TRBJ2-2; 7 nucleotides agree with TRBD1. J gave up 1 base and V 0 bases, and 6 bases lay outside the gene matches. Germline-derived CDR1 and CDR2 are SGHRS and YFSETQ. CDR3 length: 17 amino acids. CDR3 region: CASSLASAGGNTGELFF. DNA for the CDR3: TGCGCCAGCAGCTTGGCCTCGGCAGGGGGGAACACCGGGGAGCTGTTTTTT.

This clonotype was counted at least ten times. The chain combines TRBV6-5 with TRBJ1-4, with 7 bases fitting TRBD1. Germline CDR1 and CDR2: MNHEY and SVGAGI. The J segment lost 8 bases and the V segment lost 2 bases, leaving 8 bases of the junction unmatched. The CDR3 is made up of 15 amino acids. The CDR3 nucleotides are TGTGCCAGCAGTTACGTCGGGACAGAGGGGGAAAAACTGTTTTTT. This translates into CASSYVGTEGEKLFF.

The chain links TRBV5-1 to TRBJ1-1; D uncertain. Germline V CDR1 and CDR2: SGHRS, YFSETQ. There are 11 residues in the CDR3. V gave up 0 bases and J gave up 8 bases, with 5 bases separating them. The CDR3 protein is CASSLDREAFF. The DNA of the CDR3 is TGCGCCAGCAGCTTGGACCGAGAAGCTTTCTTT.

The rearrangement links TRBV29-1 to TRBJ1-4; possible D gene TRBD1, 6 bases. Germline V gene sequence: CDR1 SQVTM, CDR2 ANQGSEA. This CDR3 comprises 15 residues. Trimming left V 4 bases short and J 0 bases short, with 12 bases between. This CDR3 is CSVGLDSTTNEKLFF. CDR3 DNA sequence: TGCAGCGTTGGTCTGGACAGTACAACTAATGAAAAACTGTTTTTT.

This clonotype was observed a handful of times. The genes are TRBV10-3 and TRBJ1-1; 7 bases are a match to TRBD1. V shed 6 bases, J shed 0 bases, and the junction held 7 bases outside the gene matches. The CDR3 covers 15 residues. Germline loops: CDR1 ENHRY, CDR2 SYGVKD. CDR3 coding DNA: TGTGCCATCAGCCGACAGGGTTTAGTGAACACTGAAGCTTTCTTT. This codes for CAISRQGLVNTEAFF.

The chain uses TRBV12-3 or TRBV12-4 and TRBJ2-3, with D unclear. This CDR3 comprises 13 residues. The V gene lost 2 bases and the J gene lost 8 bases, with 11 bases spanning the gap. CDR3 residues: CASSLQSIPTQYF. In DNA, the CDR3 is TGTGCCAGCAGTTTACAGTCCATCCCTACGCAGTATTTT.

This chain joins TRBV19 and TRBJ2-4; D gene ambiguous. Germline CDR1 reads LNHDA; CDR2 reads SQIVND (reference sequence). With 6 bases removed from V and 1 base from J, the gap between germline ends came to 13 bases. This CDR3 comprises 15 residues. The CDR3 region is CASSMGVTAKNIQYF. CDR3 DNA: TGTGCCAGTAGCATGGGTGTGACGGCCAAAAACATTCAGTACTTC.

This clonotype was counted only a few times. The chain uses TRBV4-2 and TRBJ2-6, with D tentatively TRBD2 (5 bases). This CDR3 comprises 17 residues. From germline, CDR1 is LGHNA and CDR2 YNFKEQ. V gave up 2 bases and J gave up 0 bases, with 11 bases separating them. The CDR3 is CASSQTGTSSGANVLTF. The CDR3 coding sequence is TGTGCCAGCAGCCAAACGGGCACTAGCTCTGGGGCCAACGTCCTGACTTTC.

This clonotype was counted many times. The chain joins TRBV9 to TRBJ2-7; D unresolved. CDR1 and CDR2 from the germline V gene are SGDLS and YYNGEE. V dropped 0 bases and J dropped 4 bases, with 2 bases sitting between them. The CDR3 runs to 11 residues. CDR3 loop: CASSVGYEQYF. The CDR3 coding sequence is TGTGCCAGCAGCGTAGGGTACGAGCAGTACTTC. The entire variable domain, with the rest obtained from reference TRBV9 and TRBJ2-7, is as follows: DSGVTQTPKHLITATGQRVTLRCSPRSGDLSVYWYQQSLDQGLQFLIQYYNGEERAKGNILERFSAQQFPDLHSELNLSSLELGDSALYFCASSVGYEQYFGPGTRLTVT.